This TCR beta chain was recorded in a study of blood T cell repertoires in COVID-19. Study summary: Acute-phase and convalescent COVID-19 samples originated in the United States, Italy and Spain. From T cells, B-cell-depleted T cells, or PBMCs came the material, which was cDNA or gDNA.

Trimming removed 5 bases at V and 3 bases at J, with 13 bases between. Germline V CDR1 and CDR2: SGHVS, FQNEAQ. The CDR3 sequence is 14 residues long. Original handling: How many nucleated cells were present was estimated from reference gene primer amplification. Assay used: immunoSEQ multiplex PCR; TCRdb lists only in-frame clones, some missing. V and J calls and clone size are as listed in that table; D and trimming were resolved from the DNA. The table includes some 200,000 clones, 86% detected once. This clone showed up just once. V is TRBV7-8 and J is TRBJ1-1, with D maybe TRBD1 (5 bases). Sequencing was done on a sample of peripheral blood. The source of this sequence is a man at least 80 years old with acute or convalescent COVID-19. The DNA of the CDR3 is TGTGCCAGCAGCCCCGGACGGGGGGACACTGAAGCTTTCTTT. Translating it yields CASSPGRGDTEAFF.